This paragraph reports one TCR beta chain. Its cognate antigen is unknown. These data originate in a study of T cell repertoires in cytomegalovirus infection. Study in general: Public TCR beta signatures indicated both CMV infection and matching HLA type.

TCRdb re-analysed the reads in MiXCR, keeping a single row per CDR3 protein. The sample yields roughly 46,000 distinct CDR3 sequences, approximately 22% seen once. The V gene's germline CDR1 is SGHTA and CDR2 FQGNSA. The CDR3 runs to 15 residues. Deletions cut 1 base from V and 5 bases from J, with 14 bases between. Overall study findings and caveats: Across the ex vivo response, the dominant clonotypes were HLA-C-restricted CMV-specific TCR beta clonotypes. Summed frequency of public TCR beta families distinguished CMV carriers with the relevant HLA.

This sequence originates from a human donor in good health (CMV status not recorded). Some clones in this sample may be carry-over from other donors' samples. The chain carries TRBV7-2 and TRBJ1-1, with TRBD1 as a possible D gene (6 bases). Sequenced: PBMCs, sequenced either directly or after in vitro stimulation (not recorded which). In DNA, the CDR3 is TGTGCCAGCAGCTTAGGTCCAGGGGAGGTAACTGAAGCTTTCTTT. Its protein product is CASSLGPGEVTEAFF.